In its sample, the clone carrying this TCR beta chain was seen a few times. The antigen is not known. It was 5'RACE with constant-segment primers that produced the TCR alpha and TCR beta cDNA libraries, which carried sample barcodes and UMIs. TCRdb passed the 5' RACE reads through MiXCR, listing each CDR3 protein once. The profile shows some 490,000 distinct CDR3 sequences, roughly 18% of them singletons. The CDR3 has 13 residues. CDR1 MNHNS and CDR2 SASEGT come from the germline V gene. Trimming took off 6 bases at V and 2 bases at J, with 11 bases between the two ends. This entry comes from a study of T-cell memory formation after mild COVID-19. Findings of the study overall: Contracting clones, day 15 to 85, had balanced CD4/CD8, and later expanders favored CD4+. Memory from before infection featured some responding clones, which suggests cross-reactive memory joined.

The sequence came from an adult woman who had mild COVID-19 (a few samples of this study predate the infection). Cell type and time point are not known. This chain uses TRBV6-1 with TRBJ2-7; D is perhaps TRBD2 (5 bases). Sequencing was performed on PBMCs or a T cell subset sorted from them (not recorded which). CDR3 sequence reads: CASSRSRAYEQYF. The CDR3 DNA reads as TGTGCCAGCAGCCGGTCGCGGGCCTACGAGCAGTACTTC.